The rows below give T cell receptor beta chains drawn from one sample of a study of T-cell memory formation after mild COVID-19. TCRdb itself ran the 5' RACE reads through MiXCR, one entry per CDR3 protein. The sample lists under 250,000 distinct CDR3 sequences; over 15% were seen once. Sequencing was carried out using PBMCs or a T cell subset sorted from them (not recorded which). These receptors all come from an adult woman who had mild COVID-19 (a few samples of this study predate the infection). Cell type and time point are not known. Each CDR3 is given with its conserved first and last residue. Each record gives: V gene, D gene, J gene, clone size, CDR3 protein, CDR3 DNA. D genes are given only for firm matches. Size is omitted from some rows. Given values are once, few, many or a class for expanded clones.

TRBV5-1	NA	TRBJ2-3	NA	CASSRTASTDTQYF	TGCGCCAGCAGTAGGACAGCTAGCACAGATACGCAGTATTTT
TRBV7-9	NA	TRBJ1-4	NA	CASSLTERANEKLFF	TGTGCCAGCAGCTTGACAGAGAGGGCTAATGAAAAACTGTTTTTT
TRBV7-6	NA	TRBJ2-5	few	CASSLALSSAQYF	TGTGCCAGCAGCTTAGCGCTTTCGAGCGCCCAGTACTTC
TRBV20-1	NA	TRBJ1-2	NA	CSARMVGTEYGYTF	TGCAGTGCTAGAATGGTCGGGACGGAGTATGGCTACACCTTC
TRBV7-2	TRBD1	TRBJ2-1	NA	CASSPQGASNGEQFF	TGTGCCAGCAGCCCACAGGGGGCCAGTAACGGTGAGCAGTTCTTC
TRBV12-3/TRBV12-4	TRBD2	TRBJ2-7	NA	CASSFSYRTSGKSYEQYF	TGTGCCAGCAGTTTTTCGTATCGGACTAGCGGGAAGTCCTACGAGCAGTACTTC
TRBV7-8	TRBD2	TRBJ2-1	NA	CASSSFTGGVDNEQFF	TGTGCCAGCAGCTCCTTTACGGGGGGGGTAGACAATGAGCAGTTCTTC
TRBV6-5	NA	TRBJ2-7	NA	CASSFGGRDYEQYF	TGTGCCAGCAGTTTCGGCGGCAGGGACTACGAGCAGTACTTC
TRBV12-3/TRBV12-4	NA	TRBJ1-5	NA	CASSLDRMNQPQHF	TGTGCCAGCAGCCTTGACAGGATGAATCAGCCCCAGCATTTT
TRBV29-1	TRBD1	TRBJ1-2	few	CSVRGRGQWDGYTF	TGCAGCGTTCGTGGGAGGGGGCAATGGGATGGCTACACCTTC
TRBV12-3/TRBV12-4	NA	TRBJ1-2	NA	CASNSRRQAFSYTF	TGTGCCAGCAACTCCCGGCGGCAGGCGTTCAGCTACACCTTC
TRBV7-2	TRBD1	TRBJ2-7	many	CASSLDRAVSYEQYF	TGTGCCAGCAGCTTGGACAGGGCGGTTTCCTACGAGCAGTACTTC
TRBV7-9	NA	TRBJ1-1	NA	CASSLAGSESNTEAFF	TGTGCCAGCAGCTTAGCTGGTTCAGAATCGAACACTGAAGCTTTCTTT
TRBV20-1	TRBD2	TRBJ2-1	few	CSAPLAGGLFF	TGCAGTGCACCTCTAGCGGGAGGACTGTTCTTC
TRBV7-2	TRBD2	TRBJ2-7	few	CASSRVPGLVAYEQYF	TGTGCCAGCAGCCGTGTCCCCGGACTAGTCGCCTACGAGCAGTACTTC
TRBV30	NA	TRBJ1-1	NA	CAWSVVRGRAFF	TGTGCCTGGAGTGTAGTACGGGGGCGAGCTTTCTTT
TRBV5-4	TRBD2	TRBJ2-1	few	CASSLLLAAGAYNEQFF	TGTGCCAGCAGCCTTTTACTCGCAGCGGGAGCCTACAATGAGCAGTTCTTC
TRBV11-3	NA	TRBJ1-3	NA	CASSLDSQVSGNTIYF	TGTGCCAGCAGCTTAGATTCCCAGGTCTCTGGAAACACCATATATTTT
TRBV29-1	TRBD1	TRBJ2-7	few	CSATGQGNYEQYF	TGCAGCGCAACAGGACAGGGGAATTACGAGCAGTACTTC
TRBV4-2	TRBD1	TRBJ1-1	few	CASSRRQGDTEAFF	TGTGCCAGCAGCCGACGACAGGGGGACACTGAAGCTTTCTTT
TRBV5-1	NA	TRBJ2-5	few	CASSLWGYQETQYF	TGCGCCAGCAGCCTTTGGGGGTACCAAGAGACCCAGTACTTC
TRBV27	NA	TRBJ2-1	few	CASSGRMVKRGNEQFF	TGTGCCAGCAGTGGACGGATGGTTAAAAGAGGGAATGAGCAGTTCTTC
TRBV6-1	NA	TRBJ1-1	NA	CASSILPWEFF	TGTGCCAGCAGTATACTCCCATGGGAATTCTTT
TRBV4-1	TRBD1	TRBJ1-1	many	CASSPRTGNTEAFF	TGCGCCAGCAGTCCCCGGACAGGGAACACTGAAGCTTTCTTT
TRBV19	TRBD1	TRBJ1-5	few	CASSTRLDRVSGQPQHF	TGTGCCAGTAGCACCCGGCTAGACAGGGTCTCGGGTCAGCCCCAGCATTTT
TRBV12-3/TRBV12-4	NA	TRBJ1-2	few	CASSPQGIYGYTF	TGTGCCAGCAGCCCCCAGGGTATATATGGCTACACCTTC
TRBV5-4	NA	TRBJ1-2	few	CASSFPSRVGYTF	TGTGCCAGCAGCTTCCCGTCGAGGGTTGGCTACACCTTC
TRBV20-1	NA	TRBJ2-7	many	CSARAASLSYEQYF	TGCAGTGCTAGAGCCGCTAGTCTCTCCTACGAGCAGTACTTC
TRBV6-2/TRBV6-3	TRBD2	TRBJ2-7	few	CASRRLAGKYEQYF	TGTGCCAGCAGAAGACTAGCGGGAAAATACGAGCAGTACTTC